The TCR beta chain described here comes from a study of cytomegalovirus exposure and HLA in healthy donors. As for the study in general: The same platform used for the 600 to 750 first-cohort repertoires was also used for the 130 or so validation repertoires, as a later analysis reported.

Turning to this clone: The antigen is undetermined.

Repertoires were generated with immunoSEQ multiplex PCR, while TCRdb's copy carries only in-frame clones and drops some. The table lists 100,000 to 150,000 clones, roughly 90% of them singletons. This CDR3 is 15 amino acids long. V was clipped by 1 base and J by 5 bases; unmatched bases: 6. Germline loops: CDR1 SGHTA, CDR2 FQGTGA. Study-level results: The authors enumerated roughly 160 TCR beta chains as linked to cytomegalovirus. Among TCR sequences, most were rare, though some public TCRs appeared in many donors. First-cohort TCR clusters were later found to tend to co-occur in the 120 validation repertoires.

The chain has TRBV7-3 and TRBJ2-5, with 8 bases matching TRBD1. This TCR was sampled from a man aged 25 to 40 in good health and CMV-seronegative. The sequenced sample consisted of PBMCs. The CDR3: CASSLRANRGETQYF. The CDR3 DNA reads TGTGCCAGCAGCTTAAGGGCGAACAGGGGGGAGACCCAGTACTTC.